The next 11 T cell receptor beta chains were all read from a single sample in a study of blood T cell repertoires in COVID-19 (dated by TCRdb to 2020 to 2021). The library was generated by the immunoSEQ multiplex PCR assay. TCRdb's version of the immuneACCESS table is confined to in-frame rearrangements and falls short of the full clone set. An unresolved V gene accounts for under half of the shortfall where checked; the remainder is of unknown origin. The sample includes under 300,000 clones, with about 85% observed a single time. The ten largest clones capture 6% to 7% of the sample. Source material: PBMCs or T cells enriched from blood (not recorded which). These receptors originate from a woman in her thirties with acute COVID-19.

The genes are TRBV9 and TRBJ1-2; D might be TRBD1 (6 bases). Deletions cut 0 bases from V and 4 bases from J, with 25 bases between. Germline V gene data show CDR1 as SGDLS and CDR2 as YYNGEE. The CDR3 has 19 residues. The CDR3 nucleotides read TGTGCCAGCAGCGTAGAGCCCCTGAGCAGGGGAAGCCTCTTCTATGGCTACACCTTC. Translating gives CASSVEPLSRGSLFYGYTF.

This rearrangement joins TRBV5-4 to TRBJ2-3; no firm D call. Germline V gives CDR1 SGHNT, CDR2 YYREEE (reference sequence). This CDR3 spans 13 amino acids. V gave up 4 bases and J gave up 3 bases, with 9 bases separating them. The CDR3 reads CASSRSSTDTQYF. The CDR3 DNA sequence: TGTGCCAGCAGCCGCTCGAGTACAGATACGCAGTATTTT.

This chain links TRBV7-3 with TRBJ2-3; TRBD2 might be the D (6 bases). In germline, CDR1 is SGHTA, CDR2 FQGTGA. V lost 6 bases and J 2 bases, leaving 15 bases between the germline ends. The CDR3 has 15 amino acids. Here the CDR3 DNA reads TGTGCCAGCAGTCGCGCCGGGGGACTCACAGATACGCAGTATTTT. Translated: CASSRAGGLTDTQYF.

The V and J genes are TRBV15 and TRBJ2-2; possible D gene TRBD2, 7 bases. Trimming stripped 2 bases from V and 5 bases from J, with 27 bases between. There are 20 residues in the CDR3. From germline, CDR1 is LNHNV and CDR2 YYDKDF (reference sequence). CDR3 loop: CATSRRLALRGQGGTGELFF. CDR3 nucleotide sequence: TGTGCCACCAGCAGAAGACTAGCCCTGCGGGGGCAAGGAGGAACCGGGGAGCTGTTTTTT.

This chain joins TRBV28 and TRBJ1-2, with 11 nucleotides matching TRBD1. V was pared by 10 bases and J by 4 bases, with 5 bases of the junction left unmatched. This CDR3 has 13 amino acids. CDR1 and CDR2 (germline): MDHEN, SYDVKM. The CDR3 loop is CATPGTGGYGYTF. The CDR3 DNA is TGTGCCACCCCGGGGACAGGGGGCTATGGCTACACCTTC.

The CDR3 loop reads CASSYDPTGTDTQYF. CDR3 DNA sequence: TGCGCCAGCAGCTACGACCCGACAGGGACAGATACGCAGTATTTT. The chain recombines TRBV5-1 with TRBJ2-3; 7 bases align to TRBD1. This CDR3 region has 15 residues. Unmatched junction bases numbered 7, after V lost 3 bases and J lost 3 bases. Germline loops: CDR1 SGHRS, CDR2 YFSETQ. The full variable domain, rest sourced from reference TRBV5-1 and TRBJ2-3, is KAGVTQTPRYLIKTRGQQVTLSCSPISGHRSVSWYQQTPGQGLQFLFEYFSETQRNKGNFPGRFSGRQFSNSRSEMNVSTLELGDSALYLCASSYDPTGTDTQYFGPGTRLTVL.

The V call is TRBV9, the J call TRBJ2-1, with TRBD1 matching 7 bases. The CDR3 is 16 amino acids. Per the germline V gene, CDR1 is SGDLS and CDR2 is YYNGEE. J was trimmed by 4 bases and V by 0 bases; bases with no gene match: 7. The chain's CDR3 is CASSVALRDSYNEQFF. The CDR3 DNA sequence: TGTGCCAGCAGCGTAGCTTTAAGGGACAGTTACAATGAGCAGTTCTTC.

The genes are TRBV20-1 and TRBJ2-1; 7 bases are a match to TRBD2. This CDR3 is 11 amino acids long. V shed 6 bases, J shed 9 bases, and the junction held 5 bases outside the gene matches. In germline, CDR1 is DFQATT, CDR2 SNEGSKA (reference sequence). The CDR3 coding sequence is TGCAGTGCCCCGACTAGCAGTGAGCAGTTCTTC. Protein sequence: CSAPTSSEQFF.

This chain links TRBV30 with TRBJ1-4; D is unclear. Trimming pared 0 bases from V and 6 bases from J, leaving 8 bases between. This CDR3 contains 13 residues. CDR1 GTSNPN and CDR2 SVGIG come from the germline V gene (reference sequence). DNA of the CDR3: TGTGCCTGGAGTGTACGGTCGCATGAAAAACTGTTTTTT. Amino acids: CAWSVRSHEKLFF.

V and J are TRBV11-2 and TRBJ2-7; D might be TRBD2 (5 bases). CDR1 is SGHAT, CDR2 FQNNGV, per germline. The V end was cut by 3 bases, the J end by 2 bases, with 11 bases between. The CDR3 runs to 14 residues. CDR3 in amino acids: CASSFPTSPYEQYF. Written as DNA, the CDR3 is TGTGCCAGCAGCTTCCCCACTAGTCCCTACGAGCAGTACTTC.

This sequence joins TRBV10-2 and TRBJ1-5; tentative D call: TRBD1 (5 bases). The germline V and J ends were trimmed by 0 bases and 1 base, with 10 bases remaining between them. The germline V gene encodes CDR1 WSHSY and CDR2 SAAADI. This CDR3 is built from 16 residues. The DNA of the CDR3 is TGCGCCAGCAGTGAGTCAGGGGTGGGGAGCAATCAGCCCCAGCATTTT. Translating gives CASSESGVGSNQPQHF.